The source of this TCR beta chain is a study of PD-1 blockade in mismatch repair-deficient tumors. Across the whole study: All were previously treated, progressing patients with approximately 11 mismatch repair-deficient cancer types. Study observations and caveats: Rapid post-treatment expansion, then contraction, generally preceding radiologic response, marked tumor-resident clones.

TCRs were sequenced from three patients responding to pembrolizumab. In regard to this clone: The target antigen is unknown.

The CDR3 runs to 16 residues. Germline values: CDR1 SGHTA, CDR2 FQGNSA. The V and J ends lost 4 bases and 5 bases respectively, with 17 bases between them. Measured with immunoSEQ multiplex PCR; TCRdb has only the in-frame clones, and not every one. The sample gives 30,000 to 45,000 clones, 70% to 90% of which show up once; over 3% is in the top ten. Source: peripheral blood, taken around 75 weeks after starting pembrolizumab. The chain combines TRBV7-2 with TRBJ2-2, with TRBD1 as a possible D gene (7 bases). The origin of this receptor is an adult with mismatch repair-deficient cancer. CDR3 nucleotides: TGTGCCAGCAGCTCAAGACAGGGAGGTGTAACCGGGGAGCTGTTTTTT. Translation: CASSSRQGGVTGELFF.